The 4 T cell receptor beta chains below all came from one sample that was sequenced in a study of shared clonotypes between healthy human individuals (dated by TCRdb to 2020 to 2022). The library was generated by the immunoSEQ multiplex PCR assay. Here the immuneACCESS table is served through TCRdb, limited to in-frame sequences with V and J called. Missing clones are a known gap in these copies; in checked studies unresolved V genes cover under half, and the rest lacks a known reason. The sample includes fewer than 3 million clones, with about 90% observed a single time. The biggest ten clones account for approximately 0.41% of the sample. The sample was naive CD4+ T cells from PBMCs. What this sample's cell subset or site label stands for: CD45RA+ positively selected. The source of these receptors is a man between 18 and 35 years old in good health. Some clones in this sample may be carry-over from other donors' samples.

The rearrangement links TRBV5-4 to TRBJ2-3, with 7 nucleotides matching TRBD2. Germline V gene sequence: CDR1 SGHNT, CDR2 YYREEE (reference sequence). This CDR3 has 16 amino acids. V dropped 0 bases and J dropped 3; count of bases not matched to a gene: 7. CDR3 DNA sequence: TGTGCCAGCAGCTTGGGGGGCGGGAGCGGGACAGATACGCAGTATTTT. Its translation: CASSLGGGSGTDTQYF.

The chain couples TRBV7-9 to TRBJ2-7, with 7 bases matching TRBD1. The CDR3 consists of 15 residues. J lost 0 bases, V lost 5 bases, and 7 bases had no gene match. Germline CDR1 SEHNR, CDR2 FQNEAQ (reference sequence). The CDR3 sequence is CASSPGQAISYEQYF. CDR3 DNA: TGTGCCAGCAGCCCTGGACAGGCTATCTCCTACGAGCAGTACTTC. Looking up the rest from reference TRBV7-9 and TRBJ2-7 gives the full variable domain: DTGVSQNPRHKITKRGQNVTFRCDPISEHNRLYWYRQTLGQGPEFLTYFQNEAQLEKSRLLSDRFSAERPKGSFSTLEIQRTEQGDSAMYLCASSPGQAISYEQYFGPGTRLTVT.

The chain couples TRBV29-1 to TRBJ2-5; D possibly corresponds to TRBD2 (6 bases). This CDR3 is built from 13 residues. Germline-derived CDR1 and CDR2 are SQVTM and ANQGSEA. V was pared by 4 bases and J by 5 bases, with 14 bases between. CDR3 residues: CSVVGGVGETQYF. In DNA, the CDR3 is TGCAGCGTTGTAGGCGGGGTAGGGGAGACCCAGTACTTC.

The CDR3 nucleotides are TGTGCCAGCTCACCAAACGCCGGGACAACCTACGAGCAGTACTTC. Its translation: CASSPNAGTTYEQYF. J is TRBJ2-7 and V is TRBV18; possibly TRBD1 for D (6 bases). Germline V gene lookup returns CDR1 KGHSH and CDR2 LQKENI. The CDR3 has 15 amino acids. V dropped 2 bases and J dropped 2 bases, with 13 bases sitting between them. Full variable domain (rest looked up from reference TRBV18 and TRBJ2-7): NAGVMQNPRHLVRRRGQEARLRCSPMKGHSHVYWYRQLPEEGLKFMVYLQKENIIDESGMPKERFSAEFPKEGPSILRIQQVVRGDSAAYFCASSPNAGTTYEQYFGPGTRLTVT.